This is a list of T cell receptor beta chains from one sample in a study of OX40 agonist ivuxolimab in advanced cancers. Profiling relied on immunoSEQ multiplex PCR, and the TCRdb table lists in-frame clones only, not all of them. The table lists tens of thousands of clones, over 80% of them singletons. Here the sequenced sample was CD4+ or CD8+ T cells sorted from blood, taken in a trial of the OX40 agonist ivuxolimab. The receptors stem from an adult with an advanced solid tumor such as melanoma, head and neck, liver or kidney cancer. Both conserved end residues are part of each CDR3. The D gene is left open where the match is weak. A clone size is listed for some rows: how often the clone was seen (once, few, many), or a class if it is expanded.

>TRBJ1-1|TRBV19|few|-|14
CASSKDRANTEAFF
TGTGCCAGTAGTAAAGACAGAGCCAACACTGAAGCTTTCTTT
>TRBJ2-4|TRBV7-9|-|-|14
CASSSGGPKNIQYF
TGTGCCAGCAGCTCCGGGGGCCCCAAAAACATTCAGTACTTC
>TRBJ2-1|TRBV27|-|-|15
CASSLLDGIYNEQFF
TGTGCCAGCAGTTTACTCGATGGGATCTACAATGAGCAGTTCTTC
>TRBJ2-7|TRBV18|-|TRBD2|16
CASSRLPSGTPYEQYF
TGTGCCAGCTCACGCTTACCTAGCGGGACTCCCTACGAGCAGTACTTC
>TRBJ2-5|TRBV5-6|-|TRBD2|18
CASSYYNPAGTRQETQYF
TGTGCCAGCAGCTACTACAACCCAGCCGGGACTAGACAAGAGACCCAGTACTTC
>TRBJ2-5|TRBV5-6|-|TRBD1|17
CASSRIGTGAAQETQYF
TGTGCCAGCAGCCGAATTGGGACAGGGGCTGCCCAAGAGACCCAGTACTTC
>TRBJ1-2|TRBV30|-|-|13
CAWSGGRNYGYTF
TGTGCCTGGAGTGGGGGGCGCAACTATGGCTACACCTTC
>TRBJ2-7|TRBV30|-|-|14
CAWSVTGINYEQYF
TGTGCCTGGAGTGTGACTGGGATTAACTACGAGCAGTACTTC
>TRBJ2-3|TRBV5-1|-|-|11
CASSFEYTQYF
TGCGCCAGCAGCTTCGAATATACGCAGTATTTT
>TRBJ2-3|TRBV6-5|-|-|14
CASSYNRRADTQYF
TGTGCCAGCAGTTACAATCGTCGGGCAGATACGCAGTATTTT
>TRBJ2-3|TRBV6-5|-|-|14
CASSYSRRFSTQYF
TGTGCCAGCAGTTACTCGAGGAGATTCTCGACGCAGTATTTT
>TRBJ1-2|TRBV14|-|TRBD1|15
CASSQTTGGFYGYTF
TGTGCCAGCAGCCAGACGACAGGGGGCTTTTATGGCTACACCTTC
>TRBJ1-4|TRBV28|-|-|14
CASSGGGTNEKLFF
TGTGCCAGCAGCGGGGGGGGGACTAATGAAAAACTGTTTTTT
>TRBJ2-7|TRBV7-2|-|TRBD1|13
CASSSRGRPEQYF
TGTGCCAGCAGCTCCAGGGGGAGACCCGAGCAGTACTTC
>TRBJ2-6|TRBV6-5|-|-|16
CASSYSRVSGANVLTF
TGTGCCAGCAGTTACTCCCGGGTCTCTGGGGCCAACGTCCTGACTTTC
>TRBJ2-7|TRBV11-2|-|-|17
CASSSFIDRPPSYEQYF
TGTGCCAGCAGCTCCTTTATTGACAGGCCCCCCTCCTACGAGCAGTACTTC
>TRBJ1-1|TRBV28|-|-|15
CASTPGGRGNTEAFF
TGTGCCAGCACGCCCGGGGGGCGAGGGAACACTGAAGCTTTCTTT
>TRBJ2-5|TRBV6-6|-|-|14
CASSYIRAQETQYF
TGTGCCAGCAGTTACATCAGGGCCCAAGAGACCCAGTACTTC
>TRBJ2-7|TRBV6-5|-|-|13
CATKGGLFYEQYF
TGTGCCACCAAGGGGGGACTCTTCTACGAGCAGTACTTC
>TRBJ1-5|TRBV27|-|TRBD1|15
CASSPGQGRYQPQHF
TGTGCCAGCAGTCCGGGACAGGGAAGGTACCAGCCCCAGCATTTT